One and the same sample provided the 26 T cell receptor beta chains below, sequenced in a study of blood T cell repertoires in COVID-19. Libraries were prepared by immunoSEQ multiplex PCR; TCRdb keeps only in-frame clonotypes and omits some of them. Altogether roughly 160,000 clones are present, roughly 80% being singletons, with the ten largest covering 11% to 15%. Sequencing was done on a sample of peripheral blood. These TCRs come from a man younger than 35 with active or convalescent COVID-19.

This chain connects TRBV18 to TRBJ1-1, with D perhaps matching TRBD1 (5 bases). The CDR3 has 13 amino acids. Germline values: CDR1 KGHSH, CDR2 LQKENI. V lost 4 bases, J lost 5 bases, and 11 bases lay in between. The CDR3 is CASSQGKGTEAFF. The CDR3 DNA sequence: TGTGCCAGCTCACAGGGGAAGGGAACTGAAGCTTTCTTT.

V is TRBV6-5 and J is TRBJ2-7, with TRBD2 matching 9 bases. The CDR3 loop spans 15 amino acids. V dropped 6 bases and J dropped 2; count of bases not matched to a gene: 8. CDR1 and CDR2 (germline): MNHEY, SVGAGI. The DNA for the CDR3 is TGTGCCAGCAGGTTTTGGGCGGGGGGGGCCTACGAGCAGTACTTC. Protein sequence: CASRFWAGGAYEQYF.

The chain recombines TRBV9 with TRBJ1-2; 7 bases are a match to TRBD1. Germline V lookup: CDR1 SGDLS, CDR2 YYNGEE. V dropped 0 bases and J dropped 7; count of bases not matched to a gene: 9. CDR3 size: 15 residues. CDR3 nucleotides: TGTGCCAGCAGCGTAGGGGTAGGGGGCGGCTTTGGCTACACCTTC. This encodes CASSVGVGGGFGYTF. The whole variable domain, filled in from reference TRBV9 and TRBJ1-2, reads DSGVTQTPKHLITATGQRVTLRCSPRSGDLSVYWYQQSLDQGLQFLIQYYNGEERAKGNILERFSAQQFPDLHSELNLSSLELGDSALYFCASSVGVGGGFGYTFGSGTRLTVV.

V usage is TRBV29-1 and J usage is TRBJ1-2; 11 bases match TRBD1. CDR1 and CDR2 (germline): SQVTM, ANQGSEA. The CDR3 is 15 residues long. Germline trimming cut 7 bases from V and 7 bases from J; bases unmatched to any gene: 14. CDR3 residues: CSARRQGQGASGYTF. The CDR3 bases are TGCAGCGCCCGCCGTCAAGGACAGGGGGCAAGTGGCTACACCTTC.

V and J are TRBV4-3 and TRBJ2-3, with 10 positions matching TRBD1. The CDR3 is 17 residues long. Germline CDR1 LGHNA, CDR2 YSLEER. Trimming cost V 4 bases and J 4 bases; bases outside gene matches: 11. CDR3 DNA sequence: TGCGCCAGCAGCCTCCGCCCGGGGACAGGGGCCCCAGATACGCAGTATTTT. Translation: CASSLRPGTGAPDTQYF.

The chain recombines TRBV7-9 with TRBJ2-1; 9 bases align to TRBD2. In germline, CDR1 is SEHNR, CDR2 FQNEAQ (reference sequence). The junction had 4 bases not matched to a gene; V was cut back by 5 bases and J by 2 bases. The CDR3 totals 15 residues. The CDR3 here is CASSHSGGTYNEQFF. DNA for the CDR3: TGTGCCAGCAGCCATAGCGGGGGAACCTACAATGAGCAGTTCTTC.

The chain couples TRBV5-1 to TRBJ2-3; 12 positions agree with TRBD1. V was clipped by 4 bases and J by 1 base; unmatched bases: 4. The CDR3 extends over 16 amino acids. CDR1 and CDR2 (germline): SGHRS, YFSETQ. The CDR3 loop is CASSVRDRGRTDTQYF. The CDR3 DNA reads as TGCGCCAGCAGCGTCCGGGACAGGGGGCGCACAGATACGCAGTATTTT. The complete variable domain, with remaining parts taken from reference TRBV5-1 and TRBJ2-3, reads KAGVTQTPRYLIKTRGQQVTLSCSPISGHRSVSWYQQTPGQGLQFLFEYFSETQRNKGNFPGRFSGRQFSNSRSEMNVSTLELGDSALYLCASSVRDRGRTDTQYFGPGTRLTVL.

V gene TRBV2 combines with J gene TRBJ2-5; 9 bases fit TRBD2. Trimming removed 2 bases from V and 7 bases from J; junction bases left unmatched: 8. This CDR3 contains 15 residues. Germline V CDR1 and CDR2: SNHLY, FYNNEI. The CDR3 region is CASSEPSGAGGTQYF. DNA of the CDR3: TGTGCCAGCAGTGAACCTAGCGGGGCCGGGGGGACCCAGTACTTC.

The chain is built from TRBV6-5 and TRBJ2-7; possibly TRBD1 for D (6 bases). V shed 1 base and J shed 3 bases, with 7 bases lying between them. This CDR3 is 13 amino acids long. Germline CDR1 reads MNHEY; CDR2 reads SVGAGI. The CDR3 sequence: CASSYLQGYEQYF. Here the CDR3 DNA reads TGTGCCAGCAGTTACTTACAGGGCTACGAGCAGTACTTC.

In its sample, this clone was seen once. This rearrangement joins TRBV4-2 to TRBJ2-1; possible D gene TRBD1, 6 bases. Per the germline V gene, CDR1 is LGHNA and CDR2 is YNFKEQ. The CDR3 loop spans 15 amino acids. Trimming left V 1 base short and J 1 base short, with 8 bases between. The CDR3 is CASSQGRGSYNEQFF. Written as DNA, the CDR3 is TGTGCCAGCAGCCAAGGAAGGGGGTCCTACAATGAGCAGTTCTTC.

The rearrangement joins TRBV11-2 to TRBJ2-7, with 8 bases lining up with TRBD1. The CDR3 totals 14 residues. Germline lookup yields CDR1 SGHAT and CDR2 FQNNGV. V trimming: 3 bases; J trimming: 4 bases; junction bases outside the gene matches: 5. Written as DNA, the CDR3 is TGTGCCAGCAGCTTGGGACAGGTTCTATACGAGCAGTACTTC. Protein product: CASSLGQVLYEQYF. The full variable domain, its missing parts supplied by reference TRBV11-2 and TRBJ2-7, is EAGVAQSPRYKIIEKRQSVAFWCNPISGHATLYWYQQILGQGPKLLIQFQNNGVVDDSQLPKDRFSAERLKGVDSTLKIQPAKLEDSAVYLCASSLGQVLYEQYFGPGTRLTVT.

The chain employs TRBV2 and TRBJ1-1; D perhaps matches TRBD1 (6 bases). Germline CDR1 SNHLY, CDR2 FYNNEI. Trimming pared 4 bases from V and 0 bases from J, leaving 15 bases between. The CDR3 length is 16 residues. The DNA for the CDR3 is TGTGCCAGCAGTGGACAGGACCTACATATGAACACTGAAGCTTTCTTT. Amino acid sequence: CASSGQDLHMNTEAFF.

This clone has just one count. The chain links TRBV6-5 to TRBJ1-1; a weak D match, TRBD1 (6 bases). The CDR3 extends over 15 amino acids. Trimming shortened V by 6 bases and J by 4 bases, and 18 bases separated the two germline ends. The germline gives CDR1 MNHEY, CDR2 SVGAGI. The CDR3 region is CASRRPGHRGTEAFF. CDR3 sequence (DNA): TGTGCCAGCAGACGACCGGGACATCGGGGCACTGAAGCTTTCTTT.

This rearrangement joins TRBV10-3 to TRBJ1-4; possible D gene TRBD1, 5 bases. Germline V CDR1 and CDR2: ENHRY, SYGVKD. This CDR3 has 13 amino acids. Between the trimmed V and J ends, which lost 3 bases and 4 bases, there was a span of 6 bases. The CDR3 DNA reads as TGTGCCATCAGTGAACAGGTTAATGAAAAACTGTTTTTT. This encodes CAISEQVNEKLFF.

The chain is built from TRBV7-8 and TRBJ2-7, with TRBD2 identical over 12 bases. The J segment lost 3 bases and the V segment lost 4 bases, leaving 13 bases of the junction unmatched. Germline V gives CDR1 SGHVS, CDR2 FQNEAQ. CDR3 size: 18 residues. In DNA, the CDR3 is TGTGCCAGCAGCTCCCTAGCGGGGGGGCATTCTTCCCTCTACGAGCAGTACTTC. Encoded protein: CASSSLAGGHSSLYEQYF. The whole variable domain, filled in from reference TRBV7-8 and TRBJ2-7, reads GAGVSQSPRYKVAKRGQDVALRCDPISGHVSLFWYQQALGQGPEFLTYFQNEAQLDKSGLPSDRFFAERPEGSVSTLKIQRTQQEDSAVYLCASSSLAGGHSSLYEQYFGPGTRLTVT.

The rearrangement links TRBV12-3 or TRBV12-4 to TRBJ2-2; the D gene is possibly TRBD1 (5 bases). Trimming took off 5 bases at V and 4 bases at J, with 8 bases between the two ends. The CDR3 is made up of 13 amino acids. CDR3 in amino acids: CASSPGRTGELFF. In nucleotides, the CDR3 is TGTGCCAGCAGTCCAGGGCGCACCGGGGAGCTGTTTTTT.

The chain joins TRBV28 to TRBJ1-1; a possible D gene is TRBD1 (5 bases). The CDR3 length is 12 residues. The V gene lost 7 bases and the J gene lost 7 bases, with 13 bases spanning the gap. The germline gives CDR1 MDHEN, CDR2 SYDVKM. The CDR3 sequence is CASTQHRREAFF. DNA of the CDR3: TGTGCCAGCACTCAACACAGGCGTGAAGCTTTCTTT.

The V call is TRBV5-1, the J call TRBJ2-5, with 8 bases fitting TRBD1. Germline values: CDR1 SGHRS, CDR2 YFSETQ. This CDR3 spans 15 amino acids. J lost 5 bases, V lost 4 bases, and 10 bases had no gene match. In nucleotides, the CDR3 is TGCGCCAGCAGCAAAGGGGACAGGTCTCGCGAGACCCAGTACTTC. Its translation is CASSKGDRSRETQYF. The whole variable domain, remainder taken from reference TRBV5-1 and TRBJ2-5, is KAGVTQTPRYLIKTRGQQVTLSCSPISGHRSVSWYQQTPGQGLQFLFEYFSETQRNKGNFPGRFSGRQFSNSRSEMNVSTLELGDSALYLCASSKGDRSRETQYFGPGTRLLVL.

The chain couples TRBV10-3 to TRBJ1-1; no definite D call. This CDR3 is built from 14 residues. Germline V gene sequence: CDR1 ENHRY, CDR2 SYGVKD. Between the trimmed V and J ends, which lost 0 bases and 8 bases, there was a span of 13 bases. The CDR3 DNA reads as TGTGCCATCAGTGAGTCGAGGGCCACCCAAGAAGCTTTCTTT. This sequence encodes CAISESRATQEAFF.

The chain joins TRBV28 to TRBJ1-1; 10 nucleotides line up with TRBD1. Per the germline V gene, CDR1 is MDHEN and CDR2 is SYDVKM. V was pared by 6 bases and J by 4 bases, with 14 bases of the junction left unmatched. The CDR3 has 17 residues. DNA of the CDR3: TGTGCCAGCAGATCCTCCGGGACAGGGGACGGGGGCACTGAAGCTTTCTTT. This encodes CASRSSGTGDGGTEAFF.

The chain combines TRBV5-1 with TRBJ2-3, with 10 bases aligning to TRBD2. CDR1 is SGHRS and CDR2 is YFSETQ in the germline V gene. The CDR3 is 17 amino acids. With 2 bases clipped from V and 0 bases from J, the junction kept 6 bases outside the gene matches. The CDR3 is CASSFSPAGGSTDTQYF. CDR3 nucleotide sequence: TGCGCCAGCAGCTTCAGCCCAGCGGGGGGGAGCACAGATACGCAGTATTTT.

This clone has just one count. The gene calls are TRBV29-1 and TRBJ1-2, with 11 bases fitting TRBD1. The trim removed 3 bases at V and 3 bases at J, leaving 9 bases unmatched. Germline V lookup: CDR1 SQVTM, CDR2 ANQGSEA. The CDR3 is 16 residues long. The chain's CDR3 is CSVDRGRDRGDYGYTF. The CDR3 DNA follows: TGCAGCGTTGATAGGGGAAGGGACAGGGGGGACTATGGCTACACCTTC.

The CDR3 region has the DNA TGTGCCAGCAGTTTCGCTCTAGCTGCCATTGAGCAGTTCTTC. It specifies CASSFALAAIEQFF. The genes are TRBV27 and TRBJ2-1, with D tentatively TRBD2 (5 bases). V was cut by 3 bases and J by 9 bases, with 15 bases left in between. The CDR3 loop spans 14 amino acids. Per germline, CDR1 MNHEY and CDR2 SMNVEV (reference sequence).

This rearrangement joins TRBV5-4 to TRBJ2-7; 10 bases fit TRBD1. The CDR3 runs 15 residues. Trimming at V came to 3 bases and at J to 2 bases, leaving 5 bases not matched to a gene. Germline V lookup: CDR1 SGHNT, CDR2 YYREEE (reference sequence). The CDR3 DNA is TGTGCCAGCAGCTCCCGGACAGGGGGGCCCTACGAGCAGTACTTC. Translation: CASSSRTGGPYEQYF.

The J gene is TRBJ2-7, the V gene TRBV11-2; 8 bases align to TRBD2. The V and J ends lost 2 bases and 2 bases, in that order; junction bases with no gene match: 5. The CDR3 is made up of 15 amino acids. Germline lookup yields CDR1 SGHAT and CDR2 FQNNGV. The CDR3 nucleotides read TGTGCCAGCAGCTTAAAGCGGGGGTGGGCCTACGAGCAGTACTTC. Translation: CASSLKRGWAYEQYF.

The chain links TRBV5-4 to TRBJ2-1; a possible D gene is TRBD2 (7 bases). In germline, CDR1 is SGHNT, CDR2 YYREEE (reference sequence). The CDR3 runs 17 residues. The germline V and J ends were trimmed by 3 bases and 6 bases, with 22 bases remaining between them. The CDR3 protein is CASSSPSGRGAVNEQFF. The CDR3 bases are TGTGCCAGCAGCTCCCCCTCTGGTCGGGGGGCAGTCAATGAGCAGTTCTTC.